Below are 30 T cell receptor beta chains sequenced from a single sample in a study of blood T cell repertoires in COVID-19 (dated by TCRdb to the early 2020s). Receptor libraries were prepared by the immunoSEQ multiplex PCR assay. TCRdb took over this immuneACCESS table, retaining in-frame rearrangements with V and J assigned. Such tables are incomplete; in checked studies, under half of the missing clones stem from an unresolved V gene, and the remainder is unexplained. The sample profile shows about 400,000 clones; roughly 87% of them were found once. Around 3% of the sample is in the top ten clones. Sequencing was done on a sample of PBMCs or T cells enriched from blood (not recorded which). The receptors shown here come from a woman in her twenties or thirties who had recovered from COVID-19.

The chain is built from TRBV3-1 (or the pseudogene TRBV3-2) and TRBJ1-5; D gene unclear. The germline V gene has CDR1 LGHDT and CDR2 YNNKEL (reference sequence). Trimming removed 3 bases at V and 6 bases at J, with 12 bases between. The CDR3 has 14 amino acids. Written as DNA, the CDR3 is TGTGCCAGCAGCCAGACACATTCTGGTCAGCCCCAGCATTTT. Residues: CASSQTHSGQPQHF.

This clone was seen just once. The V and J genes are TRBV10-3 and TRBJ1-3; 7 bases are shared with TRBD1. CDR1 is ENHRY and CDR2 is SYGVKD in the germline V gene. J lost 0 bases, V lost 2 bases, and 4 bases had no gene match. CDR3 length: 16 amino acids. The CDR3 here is CAISEPTGYSGNTIYF. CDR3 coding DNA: TGTGCCATCAGTGAGCCGACAGGGTACTCTGGAAACACCATATATTTT.

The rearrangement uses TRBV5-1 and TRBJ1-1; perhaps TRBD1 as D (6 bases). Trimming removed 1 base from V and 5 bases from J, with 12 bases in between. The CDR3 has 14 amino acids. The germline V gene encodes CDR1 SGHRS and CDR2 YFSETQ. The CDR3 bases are TGCGCCAGCAGCTTGACAGGGATAGGGACTGAAGCTTTCTTT. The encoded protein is CASSLTGIGTEAFF.

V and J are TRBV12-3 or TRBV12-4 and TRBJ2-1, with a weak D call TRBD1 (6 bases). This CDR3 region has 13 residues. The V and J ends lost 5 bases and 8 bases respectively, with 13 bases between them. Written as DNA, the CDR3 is TGTGCCAGCAGTCACCCTACAGGGCATGAGCAGTTCTTC. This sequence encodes CASSHPTGHEQFF.

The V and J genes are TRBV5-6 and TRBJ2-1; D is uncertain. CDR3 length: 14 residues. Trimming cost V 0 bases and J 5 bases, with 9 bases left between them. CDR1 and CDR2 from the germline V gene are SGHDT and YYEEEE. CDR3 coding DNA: TGTGCCAGCAGCTTGGGTCTAACCGACAATGAGCAGTTCTTC. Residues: CASSLGLTDNEQFF.

In DNA form, the CDR3 reads TGTGCCAGCAGAGACTCGGGACAGGTGGAAGCTTTCTTT. It codes for CASRDSGQVEAFF. The V call is TRBV2, the J call TRBJ1-1, with 8 positions matching TRBD1. This CDR3 region has 13 residues. V was pared by 6 bases and J by 8 bases, with 8 bases of the junction left unmatched. CDR1 and CDR2 (germline): SNHLY, FYNNEI.

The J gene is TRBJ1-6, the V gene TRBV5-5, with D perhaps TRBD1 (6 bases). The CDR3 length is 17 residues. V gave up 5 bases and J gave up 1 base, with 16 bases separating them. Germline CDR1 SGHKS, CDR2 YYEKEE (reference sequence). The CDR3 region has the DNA TGTGCCAGCAGTTGGGACAACCAACGGTCCTATAATTCACCCCTCCACTTT. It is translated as CASSWDNQRSYNSPLHF.

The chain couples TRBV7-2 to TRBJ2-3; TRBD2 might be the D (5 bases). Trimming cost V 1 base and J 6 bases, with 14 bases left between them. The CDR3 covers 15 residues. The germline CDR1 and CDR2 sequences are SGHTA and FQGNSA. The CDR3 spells CASSLVASSRDTQYF. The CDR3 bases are TGTGCCAGCAGCTTAGTGGCTAGCTCCCGCGATACGCAGTATTTT.

CDR3 sequence (DNA): TGTGCCAGCCGGTTCACAGGCCCATATAGCAATCAGCCCCAGCATTTT. It yields the protein CASRFTGPYSNQPQHF. V and J are TRBV28 and TRBJ1-5; a weak D match, TRBD1 (5 bases). Trimming stripped 8 bases from V and 0 bases from J, with 17 bases between. The V gene's germline CDR1 is MDHEN and CDR2 SYDVKM. This CDR3 has 16 amino acids. The full variable domain, in which reference TRBV28 and TRBJ1-5 provide the parts outside the CDR3, is DVKVTQSSRYLVKRTGEKVFLECVQDMDHENMFWYRQDPGLGLRLIYFSYDVKMKEKGDIPEGYSVSREKKERFSLILESASTNQTSMYLCASRFTGPYSNQPQHFGDGTRLSIL.

The CDR3 spells CATSDFLAGGYNEQFF. In nucleotides, the CDR3 is TGTGCCACCAGTGATTTTCTAGCGGGAGGGTACAATGAGCAGTTCTTC. The V and J genes are TRBV24-1 and TRBJ2-1, with 12 positions matching TRBD2. This CDR3 is 16 amino acids long. With V trimmed by 1 base and J by 4 bases, 1 base remained unmatched. Germline V gene lookup returns CDR1 KGHDR and CDR2 SFDVKD.

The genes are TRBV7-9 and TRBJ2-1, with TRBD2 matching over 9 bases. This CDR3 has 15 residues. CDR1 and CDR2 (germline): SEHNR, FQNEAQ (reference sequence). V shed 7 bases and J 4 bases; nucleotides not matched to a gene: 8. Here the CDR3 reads CASNPGTSNYNEQFF. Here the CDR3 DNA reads TGTGCCAGCAACCCCGGGACTAGCAATTACAATGAGCAGTTCTTC. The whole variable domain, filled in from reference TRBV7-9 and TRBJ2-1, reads DTGVSQNPRHKITKRGQNVTFRCDPISEHNRLYWYRQTLGQGPEFLTYFQNEAQLEKSRLLSDRFSAERPKGSFSTLEIQRTEQGDSAMYLCASNPGTSNYNEQFFGPGTRLTVL.

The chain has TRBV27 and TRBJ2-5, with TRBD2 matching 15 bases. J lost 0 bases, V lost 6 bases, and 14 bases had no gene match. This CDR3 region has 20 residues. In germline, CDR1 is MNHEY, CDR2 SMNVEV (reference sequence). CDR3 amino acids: CASSSPPGLAGGPDQETQYF. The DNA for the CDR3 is TGTGCCAGCAGCTCACCCCCTGGACTAGCGGGGGGGCCGGACCAAGAGACCCAGTACTTC.

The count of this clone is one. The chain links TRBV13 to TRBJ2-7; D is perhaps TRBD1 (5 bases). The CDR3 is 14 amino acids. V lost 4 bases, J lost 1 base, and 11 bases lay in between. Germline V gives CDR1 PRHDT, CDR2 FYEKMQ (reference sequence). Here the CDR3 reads CASSSRAGSYEQYF. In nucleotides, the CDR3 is TGTGCCAGCAGCTCCCGGGCAGGGTCCTACGAGCAGTACTTC.

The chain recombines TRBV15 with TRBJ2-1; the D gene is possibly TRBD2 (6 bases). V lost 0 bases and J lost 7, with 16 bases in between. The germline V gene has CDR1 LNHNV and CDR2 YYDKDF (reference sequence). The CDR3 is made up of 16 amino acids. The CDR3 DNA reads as TGTGCCACCAGCAGAGATTCGTGGGGGGTAGGAAATGAGCAGTTCTTC. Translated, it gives CATSRDSWGVGNEQFF. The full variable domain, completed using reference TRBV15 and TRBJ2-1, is DAMVIQNPRYQVTQFGKPVTLSCSQTLNHNVMYWYQQKSSQAPKLLFHYYDKDFNNEADTPDNFQSRRPNTSFCFLDIRSPGLGDTAMYLCATSRDSWGVGNEQFFGPGTRLTVL.

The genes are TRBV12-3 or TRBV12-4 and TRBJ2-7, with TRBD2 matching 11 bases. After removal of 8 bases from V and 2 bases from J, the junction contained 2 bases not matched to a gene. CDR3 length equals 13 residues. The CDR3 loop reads CASGTSGTYEQYF. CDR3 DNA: TGTGCCAGCGGGACTAGCGGCACCTACGAGCAGTACTTC.

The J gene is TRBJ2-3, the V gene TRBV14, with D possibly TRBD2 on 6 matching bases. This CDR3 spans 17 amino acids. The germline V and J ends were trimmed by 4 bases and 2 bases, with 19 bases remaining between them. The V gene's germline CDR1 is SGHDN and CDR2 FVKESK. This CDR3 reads CASSRRTSTIDTDTQYF. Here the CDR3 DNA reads TGTGCCAGCAGCCGTCGCACTAGCACGATAGACACAGATACGCAGTATTTT.

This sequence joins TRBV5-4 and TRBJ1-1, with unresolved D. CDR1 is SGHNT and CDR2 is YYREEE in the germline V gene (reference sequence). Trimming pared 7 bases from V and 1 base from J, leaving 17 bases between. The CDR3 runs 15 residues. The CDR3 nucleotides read TGTGCCAGCTTCCCCACTCCCTACCCGAACACTGAAGCTTTCTTT. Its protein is CASFPTPYPNTEAFF.

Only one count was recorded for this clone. The DNA of the CDR3 is TGCGCCAGCAGCTTGGGGGCAGTGAGCTCTGGAAACACCATATATTTT. Amino acid sequence: CASSLGAVSSGNTIYF. This chain connects TRBV5-1 to TRBJ1-3; D gene ambiguous. Looked up from germline, CDR1 is SGHRS and CDR2 is YFSETQ. The CDR3 consists of 16 residues. V was trimmed by 0 bases and J by 0 bases, leaving 10 bases between them.

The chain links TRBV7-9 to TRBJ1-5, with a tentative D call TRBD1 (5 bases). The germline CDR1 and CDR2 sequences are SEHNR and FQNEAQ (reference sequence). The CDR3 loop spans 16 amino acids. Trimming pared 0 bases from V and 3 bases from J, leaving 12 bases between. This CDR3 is CASSLAGGPNNQPQHF. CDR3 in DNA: TGTGCCAGCAGCTTAGCGGGGGGTCCGAACAATCAGCCCCAGCATTTT.

The CDR3 sequence: CASSTGTAGNTIYF. The CDR3 DNA follows: TGTGCCAGCAGTACCGGGACTGCTGGAAACACCATATATTTT. The J gene is TRBJ1-3, the V gene TRBV28, with D possibly matching TRBD1 (5 bases). Germline assignment: CDR1 MDHEN and CDR2 SYDVKM. Trimming removed 5 bases at V and 2 bases at J, with 10 bases between. This CDR3 has 14 residues. The full variable domain, its missing parts supplied by reference TRBV28 and TRBJ1-3, is DVKVTQSSRYLVKRTGEKVFLECVQDMDHENMFWYRQDPGLGLRLIYFSYDVKMKEKGDIPEGYSVSREKKERFSLILESASTNQTSMYLCASSTGTAGNTIYFGEGSWLTVV.

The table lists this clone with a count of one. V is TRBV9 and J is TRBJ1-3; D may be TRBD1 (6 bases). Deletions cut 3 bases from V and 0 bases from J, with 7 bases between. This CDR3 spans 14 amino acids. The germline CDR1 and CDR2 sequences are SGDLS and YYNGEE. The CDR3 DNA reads TGTGCCAGCAGCGAGGGACACTCTGGAAACACCATATATTTT. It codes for CASSEGHSGNTIYF.

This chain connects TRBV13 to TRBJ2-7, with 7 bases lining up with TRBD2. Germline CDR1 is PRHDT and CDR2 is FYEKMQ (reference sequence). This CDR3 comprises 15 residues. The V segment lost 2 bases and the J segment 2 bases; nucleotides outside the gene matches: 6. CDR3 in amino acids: CASSLFGGGAYEQYF. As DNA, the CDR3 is TGTGCCAGCAGCTTATTCGGTGGGGGGGCCTACGAGCAGTACTTC.

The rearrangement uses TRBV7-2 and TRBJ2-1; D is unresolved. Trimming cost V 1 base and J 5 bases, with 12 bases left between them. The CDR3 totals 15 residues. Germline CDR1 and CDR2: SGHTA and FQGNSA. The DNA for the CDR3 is TGTGCCAGCAGCTTAGTCGGTAGCAGAGACAATGAGCAGTTCTTC. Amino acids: CASSLVGSRDNEQFF.

The CDR3 DNA is TGTGCCAGCAGTCGAACCAGGGGGATCAATCAGCCCCAGCATTTT. It specifies CASSRTRGINQPQHF. The gene calls are TRBV6-5 and TRBJ1-5, with 7 positions matching TRBD1. J lost 3 bases, V lost 5 bases, and 7 bases had no gene match. Germline V CDR1 and CDR2: MNHEY, SVGAGI. CDR3 length: 15 residues.

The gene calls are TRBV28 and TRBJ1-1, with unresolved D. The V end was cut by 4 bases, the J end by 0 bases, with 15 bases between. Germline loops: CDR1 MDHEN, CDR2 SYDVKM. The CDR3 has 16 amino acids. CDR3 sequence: CASSSIKTRMNTEAFF. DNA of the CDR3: TGTGCCAGCAGTTCCATAAAGACGAGGATGAACACTGAAGCTTTCTTT.

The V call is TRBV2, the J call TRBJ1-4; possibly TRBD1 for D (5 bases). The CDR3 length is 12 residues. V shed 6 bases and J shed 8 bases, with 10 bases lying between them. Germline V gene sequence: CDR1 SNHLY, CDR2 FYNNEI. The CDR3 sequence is CASSQGGEKLFF. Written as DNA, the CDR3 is TGTGCCAGCAGCCAGGGCGGAGAAAAACTGTTTTTT.

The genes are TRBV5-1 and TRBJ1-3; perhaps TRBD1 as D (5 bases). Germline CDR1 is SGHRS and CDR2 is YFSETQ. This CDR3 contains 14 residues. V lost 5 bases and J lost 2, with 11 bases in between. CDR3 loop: CASRRDRAGNTIYF. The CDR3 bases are TGCGCCAGCAGACGTGACAGAGCTGGAAACACCATATATTTT.

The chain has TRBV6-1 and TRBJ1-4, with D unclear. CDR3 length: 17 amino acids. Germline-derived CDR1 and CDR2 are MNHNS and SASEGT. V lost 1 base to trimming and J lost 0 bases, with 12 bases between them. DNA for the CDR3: TGTGCCAGCAGTGAAGGTCTGCTAGGTGCAACTAATGAAAAACTGTTTTTT. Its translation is CASSEGLLGATNEKLFF.

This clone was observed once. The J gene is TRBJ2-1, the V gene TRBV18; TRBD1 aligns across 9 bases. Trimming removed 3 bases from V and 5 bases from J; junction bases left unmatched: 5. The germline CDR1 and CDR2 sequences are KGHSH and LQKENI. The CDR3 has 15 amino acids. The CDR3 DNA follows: TGTGCCAGCTCACCGGGACAGGGAACTGACAATGAGCAGTTCTTC. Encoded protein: CASSPGQGTDNEQFF.

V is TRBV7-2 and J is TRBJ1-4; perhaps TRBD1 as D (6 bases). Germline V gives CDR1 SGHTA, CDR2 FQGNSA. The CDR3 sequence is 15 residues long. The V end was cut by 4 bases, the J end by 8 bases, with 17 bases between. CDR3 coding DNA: TGTGCCAGCAGCTCGTCGCAGGGGATAGGGGAAAAACTGTTTTTT. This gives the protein CASSSSQGIGEKLFF.